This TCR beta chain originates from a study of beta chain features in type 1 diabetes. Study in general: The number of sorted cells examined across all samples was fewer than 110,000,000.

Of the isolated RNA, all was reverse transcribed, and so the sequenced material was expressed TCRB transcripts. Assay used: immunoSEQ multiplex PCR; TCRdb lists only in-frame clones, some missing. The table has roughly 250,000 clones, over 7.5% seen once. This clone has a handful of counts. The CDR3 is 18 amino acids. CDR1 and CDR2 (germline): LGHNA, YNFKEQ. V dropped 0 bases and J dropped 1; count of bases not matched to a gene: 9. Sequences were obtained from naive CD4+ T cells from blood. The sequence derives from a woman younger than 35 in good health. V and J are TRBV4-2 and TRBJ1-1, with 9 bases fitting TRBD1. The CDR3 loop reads CASSQDPPYRGRNTEAFF. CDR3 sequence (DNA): TGTGCCAGCAGCCAAGATCCCCCTTACAGGGGGCGGAACACTGAAGCTTTCTTT.